These T cell receptor beta chains were read from a single sample in a study of T cells in Graves' hyperthyroidism and ophthalmopathy. TCRdb re-derived calls from the multiplex PCR reads in MiXCR, one entry per CDR3 protein. The repertoire consists of about 210,000 distinct CDR3 sequences, with roughly 18% occurring once and the leading ten covering roughly two fifths. Sequences were obtained from blood. The receptors originated from a man aged 35 to 55 with Graves' hyperthyroidism. The CDR3 runs from the conserved cysteine through the conserved F or W. The D gene is left open where the match is weak. Expanded clones are given a class, and other clones once, few, many or no size at all.

V gene,D gene,J gene,clone size,CDR3 DNA,CDR3 protein
TRBV7-2,-,TRBJ2-6,few,TGTGCCAGCAGCCCGAGGCAGGTCCTGACTTTC,CASSPRQVLTF
TRBV11-2,-,TRBJ1-6,many,TGTGCCAGCAGCCAGATACAGGGTACTCGTTCACCCCTCCACTTT,CASSQIQGTRSPLHF
TRBV6-5,-,TRBJ1-5,-,TGTGCCAGCAGTTACTCTCGGTTTGGTCAGCCCCAGCATTTT,CASSYSRFGQPQHF
TRBV27,-,TRBJ2-7,many,TGTGCCAGCAGTTTATGGCAGGGCGAGCAGTACTTC,CASSLWQGEQYF
TRBV2,TRBD1,TRBJ1-1,-,TGTGCCAGCACAGAAAGGGACCGGCGGACAGGGGTTTCGAACACTGAAGCTTTCTTT,CASTERDRRTGVSNTEAFF
TRBV6-1,-,TRBJ1-3,many,TGTGCCAGCAGTGAAGCGGGACTGTTCTCTGGAAACACCATATATTTT,CASSEAGLFSGNTIYF
TRBV7-2,-,TRBJ2-3,-,TGTGCCAGCAGCTTATTCCAGGGAGCGGATACGCAGTATTTT,CASSLFQGADTQYF
TRBV19,TRBD2,TRBJ2-1,many,TGTGCCAGTAGTATGGGACTAGCGGGGGGTAGCTCCTACAATGAGCAGTTCTTC,CASSMGLAGGSSYNEQFF
TRBV5-6,-,TRBJ2-2,many,TGTGCCAGCAGCTTGTCCTGGACTTACACCGGGGAGCTGTTTTTT,CASSLSWTYTGELFF
TRBV4-1,-,TRBJ1-4,-,TGCGCCAGCAGTCAAAGGGACTATAATGAAAAACTGTTTTTT,CASSQRDYNEKLFF
TRBV11-1,TRBD1,TRBJ1-1,many,TGTGCCAGCAGCCGTGACAGGGATAGCACTGAAGCTTTCTTT,CASSRDRDSTEAFF
TRBV7-2,-,TRBJ2-2,many,TGTGCCAGCAGCTTAGAGGCAGGACCCACCGGGGAGCTGTTTTTT,CASSLEAGPTGELFF
TRBV20-1,TRBD2,TRBJ2-5,many,TGCAGTGCTAGAGTCCCTTGGCAGGGAGGGCTCGTGGAGACCCAGTACTTC,CSARVPWQGGLVETQYF
TRBV5-1,-,TRBJ1-3,-,TGCGCCAGCAGCTTGTCCACTGGCCCAAACACCATATATTTT,CASSLSTGPNTIYF
TRBV3-1,-,TRBJ1-3,many,TGTGCCAGCAGCCAGGGGGTTAGAAACACCATATATTTT,CASSQGVRNTIYF
TRBV5-8,-,TRBJ1-3,few,TGTGCCAGCAGCAACCGCGGAGCTGGAAACACCATATATTTT,CASSNRGAGNTIYF
TRBV19,-,TRBJ2-1,few,TGTGCCAGTAGCGTGCGGGCAGTAAGAAATGAGCAGTTCTTC,CASSVRAVRNEQFF
TRBV20-1,-,TRBJ1-1,many,TGCAGTGCCGAGGTCGACCGAAGCACTGAAGCTTTCTTT,CSAEVDRSTEAFF
TRBV6-1,-,TRBJ1-3,few,TGTGCCAGCAGTGAAGCAGGGGAGGTAAACACCATATATTTT,CASSEAGEVNTIYF
TRBV30,-,TRBJ1-2,many,TGTGCCTGGAGTGACCGTGCCGCCGGGGGCTACACCTTC,CAWSDRAAGGYTF
TRBV7-2,TRBD1,TRBJ1-6,many,TGTGCCAGCAGCTTAGGGACAGGGGTCGTTTCACCCCTCCACTTT,CASSLGTGVVSPLHF
TRBV5-1,TRBD1,TRBJ1-4,-,TGCGCCAGCAGCCACAGGGGGACTAATGAAAAACTGTTTTTT,CASSHRGTNEKLFF
TRBV4-2,-,TRBJ2-3,-,TGTGCCAGCAGCCAAGATCGACGGGGGGCCTCAGATACGCAGTATTTT,CASSQDRRGASDTQYF
TRBV7-9,-,TRBJ2-7,many,TGTGCCAGCAGCAAGCAGGGTCAGAACTACGAGCAGTACTTC,CASSKQGQNYEQYF
TRBV3-1,-,TRBJ2-5,once,TGTGCCTGCAAGGGGGATATCGAGACCCAGTACTTC,CACKGDIETQYF
TRBV20-1,TRBD1,TRBJ2-7,many,TGCAGTGCTAGAGGTAGGGGACAGGGAACCTACGAGCAGTACTTC,CSARGRGQGTYEQYF
TRBV19,TRBD1,TRBJ1-1,-,TGTGCCAGTAGTATCCCCCCGACAGGGACCAACACTGAAGCTTTCTTT,CASSIPPTGTNTEAFF
TRBV7-8,-,TRBJ1-3,few,TGTGCCAGCAGCTTACGAGCTAGCTCTGGAAACACCATATATTTT,CASSLRASSGNTIYF
TRBV7-9,-,TRBJ1-4,many,TGTGCCAGCAGCTCCTGGGGGGACGGTGAAAAACTGTTTTTT,CASSSWGDGEKLFF
TRBV6-1,TRBD2,TRBJ2-1,many,TGTGCCAGCAGTGAAGGACTAGCCGCCTACAATGAGCAGTTCTTC,CASSEGLAAYNEQFF
TRBV10-1,TRBD1,TRBJ1-6,-,TGCGCCAGCACCGGGACAGTGAATTCACCCCTCCACTTT,CASTGTVNSPLHF
TRBV29-1,-,TRBJ1-1,many,TGCTCCCTAGGAGAGACTGAAGCTTTCTTT,CSLGETEAFF
TRBV19,-,TRBJ1-6,few,TGTGCCAGTAGTTGGAACGGAGAAAATTCACCCCTCCACTTT,CASSWNGENSPLHF
TRBV6-5,-,TRBJ2-7,-,TGTGCCAGCAGTTACAGGTCCAGGGTATACGAGCAGTACTTC,CASSYRSRVYEQYF
TRBV7-9,-,TRBJ2-7,-,TGTGCCAGCAGCCCGTGGTCGGACTACTCGTTAAGATACGAGCAGTACTTC,CASSPWSDYSLRYEQYF
TRBV7-2,-,TRBJ2-7,-,TGTGCCAGCAGCTCCCGAGCGGCCGGAGTTGGCGAGCAGTACTTC,CASSSRAAGVGEQYF
TRBV20-1,TRBD2,TRBJ2-3,many,TGCAGTGCTAGAGCCATCACTAGCGGGGGGGGTAGCACAGATACGCAGTATTTT,CSARAITSGGGSTDTQYF
TRBV10-3,-,TRBJ1-3,-,TGTGCCATCAAGGACAGCAGCTCTGGAAACACCATATATTTT,CAIKDSSSGNTIYF
TRBV11-2,TRBD2,TRBJ2-3,many,TGTGCCAGCAGCTTAGTTGTACGTAGCGGGGGGGTTAGCGATACGCAGTATTTT,CASSLVVRSGGVSDTQYF
TRBV9,-,TRBJ2-1,few,TGTGCCAGCAGCGTAGAAAGAGGGCACGGGCGCAATGAGCAGTTCTTC,CASSVERGHGRNEQFF
TRBV20-1,-,TRBJ1-5,few,TGCAGTGCTAGTCGCTCCGCGCGTGGCACTAATCAGCCCCAGCATTTT,CSASRSARGTNQPQHF
TRBV29-1,-,TRBJ1-2,few,TGCAGCGTTGAGGGACCAGAGATGGGAGGCTACACCTTC,CSVEGPEMGGYTF
TRBV7-9,-,TRBJ1-1,few,TGTGCCAGCAGCTTAGGATGGGGGAGCAGCCATACGAACACTGAAGCTTTCTTT,CASSLGWGSSHTNTEAFF
TRBV5-4,TRBD1,TRBJ1-1,few,TGTGCCAGCAGCTTGGCACTAGACAGGGCCGATGGTGCTTTCTTT,CASSLALDRADGAFF
TRBV6-1,TRBD1,TRBJ2-7,many,TGTGCCAGCAGGTTACAGGGGAGCTCCTACGAGCAGTACTTC,CASRLQGSSYEQYF
TRBV7-2,-,TRBJ2-5,-,TGTGCCAGCAGCTTAGGATTGGCTAGCGGGACAGGGGAGACCCAGTACTTC,CASSLGLASGTGETQYF
TRBV25-1,-,TRBJ2-3,-,TGTGCCGGCAGTGAATTGAGAGGGGCAGGGACAGATACGCAGTATTTT,CAGSELRGAGTDTQYF
TRBV4-2,TRBD2,TRBJ2-7,-,TGTGCCAGCAGCCAAGTAGTCGCTAGCGGGGGAACCTACGAGCAGTACTTC,CASSQVVASGGTYEQYF
TRBV6-2/TRBV6-3,-,TRBJ1-1,many,TGTGCCAGCACCAGGCGGGGGGATACTGAAGCTTTCTTT,CASTRRGDTEAFF
TRBV28,TRBD2,TRBJ2-3,many,TGTGCCAGCAGTTTCACGCTAGCGGGGGAAGCAGGGGTCGATACGCAGTATTTT,CASSFTLAGEAGVDTQYF
TRBV12-3/TRBV12-4,TRBD1,TRBJ1-5,-,TGTGCCAGCTGCTCGACAGGGGGTGGAAATCAGCCCCAGCATTTT,CASCSTGGGNQPQHF
TRBV27,-,TRBJ1-5,few,TGTGCCAGCAGTTTAAGCCCAAATCAGCCCCAGCATTTT,CASSLSPNQPQHF
TRBV20-1,TRBD2,TRBJ2-7,-,TGCAGTGCCAGATCACTAGCGGGTATCTACGAGCAGTACTTC,CSARSLAGIYEQYF
TRBV19,-,TRBJ1-6,few,TGTGCCAGTAGTTCTCAGGGTGGGGGTTCACCCCTCCACTTT,CASSSQGGGSPLHF
TRBV12-3/TRBV12-4,-,TRBJ2-2,many,TGTGCCAGCAGTTTGGGGAATTCGAACACCGGGGAGCTGTTTTTT,CASSLGNSNTGELFF